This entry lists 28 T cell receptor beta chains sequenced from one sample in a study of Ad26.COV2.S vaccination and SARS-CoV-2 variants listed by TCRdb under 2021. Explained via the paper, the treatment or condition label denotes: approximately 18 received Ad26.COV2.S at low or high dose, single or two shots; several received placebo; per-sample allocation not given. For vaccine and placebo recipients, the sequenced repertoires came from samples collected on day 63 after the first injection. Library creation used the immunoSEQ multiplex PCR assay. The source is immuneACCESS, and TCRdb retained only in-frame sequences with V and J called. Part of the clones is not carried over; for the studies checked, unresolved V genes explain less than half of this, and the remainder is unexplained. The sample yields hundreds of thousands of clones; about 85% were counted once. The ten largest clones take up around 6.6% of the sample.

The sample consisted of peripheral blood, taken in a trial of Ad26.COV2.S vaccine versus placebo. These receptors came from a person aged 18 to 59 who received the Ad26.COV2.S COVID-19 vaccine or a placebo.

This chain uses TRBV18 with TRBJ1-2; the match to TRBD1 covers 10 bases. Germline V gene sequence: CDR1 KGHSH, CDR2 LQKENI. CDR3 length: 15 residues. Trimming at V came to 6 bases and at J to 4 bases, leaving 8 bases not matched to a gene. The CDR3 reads CASSFGTGDSYGYTF. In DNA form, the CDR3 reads TGTGCCAGCTCTTTCGGGACAGGGGATAGCTATGGCTACACCTTC.

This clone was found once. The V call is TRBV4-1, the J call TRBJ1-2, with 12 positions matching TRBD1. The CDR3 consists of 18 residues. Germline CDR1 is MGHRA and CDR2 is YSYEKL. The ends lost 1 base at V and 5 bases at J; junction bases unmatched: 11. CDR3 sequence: CASSQVVGQGASEYGYTF. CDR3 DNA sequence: TGCGCCAGCAGCCAAGTGGTGGGACAGGGGGCTTCTGAGTATGGCTACACCTTC.

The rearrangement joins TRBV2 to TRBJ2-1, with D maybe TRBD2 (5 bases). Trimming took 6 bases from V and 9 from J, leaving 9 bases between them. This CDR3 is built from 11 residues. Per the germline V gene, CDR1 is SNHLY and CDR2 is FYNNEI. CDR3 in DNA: TGTGCCAGCAGCTATGAGGGTGAGCAGTTCTTC. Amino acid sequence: CASSYEGEQFF.

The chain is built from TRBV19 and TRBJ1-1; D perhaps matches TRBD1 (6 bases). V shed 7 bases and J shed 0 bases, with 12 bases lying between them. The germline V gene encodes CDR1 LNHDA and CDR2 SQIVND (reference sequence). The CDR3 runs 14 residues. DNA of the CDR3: TGTGCCAGTACCTTTGGACAGTTGAACACTGAAGCTTTCTTT. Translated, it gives CASTFGQLNTEAFF.

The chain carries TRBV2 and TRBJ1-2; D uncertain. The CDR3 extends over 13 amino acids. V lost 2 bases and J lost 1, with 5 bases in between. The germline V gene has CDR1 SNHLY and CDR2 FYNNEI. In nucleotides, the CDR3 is TGTGCCAGCAGTGAAAACGGTAACTATGGCTACACCTTC. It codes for CASSENGNYGYTF.

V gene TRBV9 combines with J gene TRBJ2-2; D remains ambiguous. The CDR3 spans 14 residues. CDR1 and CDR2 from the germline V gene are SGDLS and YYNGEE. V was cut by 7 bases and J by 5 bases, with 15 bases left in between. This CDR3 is CASQQNGQTGELFF. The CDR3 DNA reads TGTGCCAGCCAGCAGAACGGGCAAACCGGGGAGCTGTTTTTT.

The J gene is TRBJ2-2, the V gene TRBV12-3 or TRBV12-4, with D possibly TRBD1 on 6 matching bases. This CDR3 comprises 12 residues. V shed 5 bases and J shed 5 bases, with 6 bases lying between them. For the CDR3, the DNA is TGTGCCAGCAGTAGGGGGACCGGGGAGCTGTTTTTT. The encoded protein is CASSRGTGELFF.

The CDR3 coding sequence is TGTGCCAGCAGCCCACAATGGGGTACACCCCTCCACTTT. This translates into CASSPQWGTPLHF. The chain joins TRBV7-2 to TRBJ1-6; D not certain. The germline CDR1 and CDR2 sequences are SGHTA and FQGNSA. The length of the CDR3 is 13 residues. The V end was cut by 5 bases, the J end by 11 bases, with 13 bases between.

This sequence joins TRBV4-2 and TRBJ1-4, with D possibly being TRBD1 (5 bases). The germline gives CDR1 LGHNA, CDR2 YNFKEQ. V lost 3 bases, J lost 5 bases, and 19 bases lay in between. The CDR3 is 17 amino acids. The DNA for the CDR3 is TGTGCCAGCAGCCACCATTATGACCGGGGACCGAATGAAAAACTGTTTTTT. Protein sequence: CASSHHYDRGPNEKLFF.

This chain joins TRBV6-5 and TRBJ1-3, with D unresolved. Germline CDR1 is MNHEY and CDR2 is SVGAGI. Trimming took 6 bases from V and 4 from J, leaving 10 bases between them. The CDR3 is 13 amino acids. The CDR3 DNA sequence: TGTGCCAGCAGGATGAGTATCGGAAACACCATATATTTT. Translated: CASRMSIGNTIYF.

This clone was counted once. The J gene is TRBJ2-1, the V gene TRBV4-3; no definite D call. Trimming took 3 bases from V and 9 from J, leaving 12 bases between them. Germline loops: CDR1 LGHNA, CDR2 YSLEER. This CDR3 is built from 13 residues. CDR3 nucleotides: TGCGCCAGCAGCCACCAAGATTCTGGTGAGCAGTTCTTC. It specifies CASSHQDSGEQFF.

In DNA, the CDR3 is TGTGCCAGCAGTTATTATGGACTAGCGGGAGGGCATGAGCAGTTCTTC. Protein product: CASSYYGLAGGHEQFF. V gene TRBV6-2 or TRBV6-3 combines with J gene TRBJ2-1; 15 nucleotides match TRBD2. Germline trimming cut 3 bases from V and 8 bases from J; bases unmatched to any gene: 5. CDR1 is MNHEY and CDR2 is SVGEGT in the germline V gene. The CDR3 runs 16 residues.

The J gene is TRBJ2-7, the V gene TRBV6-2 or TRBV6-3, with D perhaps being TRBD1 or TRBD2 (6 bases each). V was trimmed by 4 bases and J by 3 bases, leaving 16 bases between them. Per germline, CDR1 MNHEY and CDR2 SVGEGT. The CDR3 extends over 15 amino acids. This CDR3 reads CASSSWSGANYEQYF. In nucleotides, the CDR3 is TGTGCCAGCAGTTCCTGGTCGGGGGCCAACTACGAGCAGTACTTC.

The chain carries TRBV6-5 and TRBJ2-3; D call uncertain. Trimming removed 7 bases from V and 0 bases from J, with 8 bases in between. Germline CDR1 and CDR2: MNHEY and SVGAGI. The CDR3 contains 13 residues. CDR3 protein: CASKKGSTDTQYF. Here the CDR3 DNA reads TGTGCCAGCAAAAAGGGAAGCACAGATACGCAGTATTTT.

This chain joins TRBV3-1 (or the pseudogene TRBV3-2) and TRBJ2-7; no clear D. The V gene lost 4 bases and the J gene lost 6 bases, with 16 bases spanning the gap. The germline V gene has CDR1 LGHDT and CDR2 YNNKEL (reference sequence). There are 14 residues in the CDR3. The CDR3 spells CASSPGWGPFEQYF. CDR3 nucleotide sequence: TGTGCCAGCAGCCCTGGTTGGGGTCCCTTCGAGCAGTACTTC.

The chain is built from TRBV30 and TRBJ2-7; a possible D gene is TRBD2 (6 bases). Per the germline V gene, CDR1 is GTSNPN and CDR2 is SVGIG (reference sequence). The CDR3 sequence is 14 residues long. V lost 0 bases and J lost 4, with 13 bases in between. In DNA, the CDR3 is TGTGCCTGGAGTGTAGAGGACCTAGCGTACGAGCAGTACTTC. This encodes CAWSVEDLAYEQYF.

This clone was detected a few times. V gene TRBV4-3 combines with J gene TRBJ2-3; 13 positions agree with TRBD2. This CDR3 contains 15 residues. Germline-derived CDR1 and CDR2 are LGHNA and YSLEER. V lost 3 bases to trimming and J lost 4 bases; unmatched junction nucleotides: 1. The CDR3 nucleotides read TGCGCCAGCAGCCAGACTAGCGGGGGGCCAGATACGCAGTATTTT. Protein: CASSQTSGGPDTQYF.

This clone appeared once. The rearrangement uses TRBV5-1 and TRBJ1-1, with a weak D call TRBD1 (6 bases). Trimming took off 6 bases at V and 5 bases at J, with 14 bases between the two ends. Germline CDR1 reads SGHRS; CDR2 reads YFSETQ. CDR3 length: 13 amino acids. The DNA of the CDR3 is TGCGCCAGCACCGGACAGACTCCTACTGAAGCTTTCTTT. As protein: CASTGQTPTEAFF.

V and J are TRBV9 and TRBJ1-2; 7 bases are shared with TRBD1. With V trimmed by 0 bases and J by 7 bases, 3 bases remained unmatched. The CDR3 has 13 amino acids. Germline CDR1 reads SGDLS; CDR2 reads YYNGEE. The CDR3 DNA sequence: TGTGCCAGCAGCGTAGTAACAGGGGCTGGCTACACCTTC. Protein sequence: CASSVVTGAGYTF.

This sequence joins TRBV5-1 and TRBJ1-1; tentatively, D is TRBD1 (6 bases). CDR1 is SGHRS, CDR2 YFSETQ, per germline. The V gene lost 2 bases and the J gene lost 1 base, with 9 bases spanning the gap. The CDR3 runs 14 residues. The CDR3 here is CASSFTGKNTEAFF. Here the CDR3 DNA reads TGCGCCAGCAGCTTTACAGGGAAGAACACTGAAGCTTTCTTT.

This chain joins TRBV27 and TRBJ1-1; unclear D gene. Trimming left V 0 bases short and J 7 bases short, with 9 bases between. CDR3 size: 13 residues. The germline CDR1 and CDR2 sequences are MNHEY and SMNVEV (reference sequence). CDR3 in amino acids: CASSLSPVFEAFF. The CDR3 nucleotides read TGTGCCAGCAGTTTATCCCCTGTCTTTGAAGCTTTCTTT.

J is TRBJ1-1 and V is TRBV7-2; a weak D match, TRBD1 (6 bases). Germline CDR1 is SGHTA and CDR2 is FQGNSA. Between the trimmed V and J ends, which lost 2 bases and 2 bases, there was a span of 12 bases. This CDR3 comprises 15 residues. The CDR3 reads CASSLWAGHNTEAFF. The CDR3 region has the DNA TGTGCCAGCAGCTTATGGGCGGGACACAACACTGAAGCTTTCTTT.

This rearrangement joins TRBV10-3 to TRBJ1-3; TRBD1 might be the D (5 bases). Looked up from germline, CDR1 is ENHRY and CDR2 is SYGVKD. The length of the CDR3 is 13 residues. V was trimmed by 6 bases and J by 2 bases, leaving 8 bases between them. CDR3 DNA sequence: TGTGCCATCAGCTCAGGGACTGGAAACACCATATATTTT. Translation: CAISSGTGNTIYF.

CDR3 sequence reads: CASSLVAGAGGGNTQYF. The DNA of the CDR3 is TGCGCCAGCAGCTTGGTCGCGGGAGCGGGAGGGGGAAATACGCAGTATTTT. This chain connects TRBV5-1 to TRBJ2-3; 10 bases align to TRBD2. CDR1 is SGHRS and CDR2 is YFSETQ in the germline V gene. The CDR3 consists of 17 residues. The ends lost 0 bases at V and 7 bases at J; junction bases unmatched: 11.

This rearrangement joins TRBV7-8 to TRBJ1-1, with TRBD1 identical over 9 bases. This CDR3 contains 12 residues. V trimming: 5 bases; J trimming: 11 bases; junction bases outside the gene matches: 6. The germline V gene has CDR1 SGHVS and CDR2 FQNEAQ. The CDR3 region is CASSPGQGRAFF. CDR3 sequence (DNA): TGTGCCAGCAGCCCGGGACAGGGCAGGGCTTTCTTT.

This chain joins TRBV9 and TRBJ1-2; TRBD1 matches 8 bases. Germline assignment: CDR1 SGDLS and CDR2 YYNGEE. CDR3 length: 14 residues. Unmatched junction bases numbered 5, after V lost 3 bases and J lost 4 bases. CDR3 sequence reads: CASSAPTGVYGYTF. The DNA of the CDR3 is TGTGCCAGCAGCGCCCCGACAGGGGTCTATGGCTACACCTTC.

The CDR3 DNA is TGTGCCAGCAGCCCACGTCTTTGGCAGACGACCTACAATGAGCAGTTCTTC. This gives the protein CASSPRLWQTTYNEQFF. The chain recombines TRBV11-2 with TRBJ2-1, with D unresolved. The CDR3 is 17 residues long. Germline V gene lookup returns CDR1 SGHAT and CDR2 FQNNGV. Trimming removed 5 bases from V and 2 bases from J, with 19 bases in between.

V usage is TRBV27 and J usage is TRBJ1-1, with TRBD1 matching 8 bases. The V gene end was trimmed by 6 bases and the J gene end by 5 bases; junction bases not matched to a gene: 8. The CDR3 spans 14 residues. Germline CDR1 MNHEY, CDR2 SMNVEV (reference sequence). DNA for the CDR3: TGTGCCAGCAGACGACAGGGGAAGGATACTGAAGCTTTCTTT. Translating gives CASRRQGKDTEAFF.